The 2 T cell receptor beta chains below were found in one sample sequenced in a study of human T cells and chemical hapten exposure. Time point meaning: patch test 2, 6 weeks after DPC sensitization. The treatment is: therapeutic diphenylcyclopropenone sensitization with weekly scalp DPC. TCRdb reprocessed the RACE reads with MiXCR, giving one entry per CDR3 protein. The sample gives 65,000 to 90,000 distinct CDR3 sequences, 6.6% of which show up once; 1% to 1.5% is in the top ten. The material was whole blood, obtained in connection with sensitization to the hapten diphenylcyclopropenone (DPC). The receptors here all came from a woman aged 25 to 39 with alopecia areata. Some clones in this sample may be carry-over from other donors' samples.

There are many counts of this clonotype. V is TRBV6-5 and J is TRBJ2-5; 10 bases are a match to TRBD2. V gave up 4 bases and J gave up 1 base; unmatched junction bases: 6. The CDR3 totals 16 residues. Germline CDR1 and CDR2: MNHEY and SVGAGI. The CDR3 region is CASSWSTSGTQETQYF. The CDR3 region has the DNA TGTGCCAGCAGTTGGTCCACTAGCGGGACCCAAGAGACCCAGTACTTC.

This clonotype has a count of ten or more. The chain combines TRBV27 with TRBJ1-1; a possible D gene is TRBD1 (5 bases). The V gene's germline CDR1 is MNHEY and CDR2 SMNVEV (reference sequence). This CDR3 region has 14 residues. V dropped 2 bases and J dropped 3 bases, with 10 bases sitting between them. The CDR3: CASSLGGAYTEAFF. For the CDR3, the DNA is TGTGCCAGCAGTTTAGGAGGGGCGTACACTGAAGCTTTCTTT.